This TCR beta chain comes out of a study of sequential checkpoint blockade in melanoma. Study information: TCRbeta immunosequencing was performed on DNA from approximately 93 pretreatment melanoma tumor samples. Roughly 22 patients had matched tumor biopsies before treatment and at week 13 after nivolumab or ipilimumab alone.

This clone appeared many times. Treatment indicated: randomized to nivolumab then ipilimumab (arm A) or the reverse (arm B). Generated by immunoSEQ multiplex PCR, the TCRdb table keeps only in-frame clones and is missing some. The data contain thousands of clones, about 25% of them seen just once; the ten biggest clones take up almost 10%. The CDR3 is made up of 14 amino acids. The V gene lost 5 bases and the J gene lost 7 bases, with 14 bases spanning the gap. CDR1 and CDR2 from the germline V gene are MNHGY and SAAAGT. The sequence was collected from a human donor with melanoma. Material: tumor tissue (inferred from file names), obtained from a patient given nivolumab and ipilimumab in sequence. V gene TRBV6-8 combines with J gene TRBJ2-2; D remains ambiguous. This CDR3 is CASSDGQFSGELFF. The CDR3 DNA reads TGTGCCAGCAGTGACGGGCAGTTCAGCGGGGAGCTGTTTTTT.